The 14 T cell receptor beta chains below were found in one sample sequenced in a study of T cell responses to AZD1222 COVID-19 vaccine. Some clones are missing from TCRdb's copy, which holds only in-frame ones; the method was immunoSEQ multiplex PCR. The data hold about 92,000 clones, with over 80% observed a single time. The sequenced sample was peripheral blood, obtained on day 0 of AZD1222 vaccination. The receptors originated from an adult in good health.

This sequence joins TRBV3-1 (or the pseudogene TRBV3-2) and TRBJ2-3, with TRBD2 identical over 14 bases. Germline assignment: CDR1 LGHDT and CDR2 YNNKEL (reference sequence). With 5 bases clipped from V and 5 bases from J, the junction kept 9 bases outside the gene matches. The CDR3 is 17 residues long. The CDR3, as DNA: TGTGCCAGCAGCGCGGCCACCGGGACTAGCGGGAGAGATACGCAGTATTTT. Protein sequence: CASSAATGTSGRDTQYF.

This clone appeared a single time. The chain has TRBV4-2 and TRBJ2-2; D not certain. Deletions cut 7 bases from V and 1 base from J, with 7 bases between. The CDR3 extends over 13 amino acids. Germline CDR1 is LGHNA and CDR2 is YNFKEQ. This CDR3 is CASTGENTGELFF. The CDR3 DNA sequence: TGTGCCAGCACGGGCGAGAACACCGGGGAGCTGTTTTTT.

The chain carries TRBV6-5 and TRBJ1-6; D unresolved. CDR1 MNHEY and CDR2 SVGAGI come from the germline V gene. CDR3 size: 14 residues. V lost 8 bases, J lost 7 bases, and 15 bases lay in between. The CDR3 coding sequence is TGTGCCAGCCTTAGTTGGGCAGCCAATTCACCCCTCCACTTT. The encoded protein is CASLSWAANSPLHF.

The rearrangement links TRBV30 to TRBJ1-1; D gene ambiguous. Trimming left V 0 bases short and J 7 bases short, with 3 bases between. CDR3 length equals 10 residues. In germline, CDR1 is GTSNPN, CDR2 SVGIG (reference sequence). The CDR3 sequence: CAWSVLEAFF. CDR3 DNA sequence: TGTGCCTGGAGTGTACTTGAAGCTTTCTTT.

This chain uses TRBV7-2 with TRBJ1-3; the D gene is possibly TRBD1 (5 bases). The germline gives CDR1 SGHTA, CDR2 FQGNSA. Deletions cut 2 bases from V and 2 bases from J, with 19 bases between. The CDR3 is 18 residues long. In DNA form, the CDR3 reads TGTGCCAGCAGCTTACAATGGCAGGGATCCTTGGCTGGAAACACCATATATTTT. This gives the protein CASSLQWQGSLAGNTIYF.

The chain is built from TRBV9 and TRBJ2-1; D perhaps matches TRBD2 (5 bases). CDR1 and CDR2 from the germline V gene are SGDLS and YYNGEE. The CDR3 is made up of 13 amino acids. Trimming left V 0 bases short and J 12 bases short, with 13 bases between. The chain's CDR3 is CASSVDLATVQFF. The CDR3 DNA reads TGTGCCAGCAGCGTAGACCTAGCAACGGTGCAGTTCTTC.

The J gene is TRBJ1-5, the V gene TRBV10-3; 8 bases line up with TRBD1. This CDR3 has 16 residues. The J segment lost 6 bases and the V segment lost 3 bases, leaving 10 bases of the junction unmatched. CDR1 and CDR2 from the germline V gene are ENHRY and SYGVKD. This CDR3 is CAISELVTGGGQPQHF. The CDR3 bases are TGTGCCATCAGTGAATTAGTCACAGGGGGGGGTCAGCCCCAGCATTTT.

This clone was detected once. The CDR3 bases are TGTGCCAGTAGACCTCTTGACGGGGGGAACTACAATGAGCAGTTCTTC. Its protein product is CASRPLDGGNYNEQFF. This chain joins TRBV19 and TRBJ2-1; TRBD2 matches 7 bases. The germline V gene encodes CDR1 LNHDA and CDR2 SQIVND (reference sequence). The CDR3 is 16 amino acids. The ends lost 6 bases at V and 3 bases at J; junction bases unmatched: 11. Looking up the rest from reference TRBV19 and TRBJ2-1 gives the full variable domain: DGGITQSPKYLFRKEGQNVTLSCEQNLNHDAMYWYRQDPGQGLRLIYYSQIVNDFQKGDIAEGYSVSREKKESFPLTVTSAQKNPTAFYLCASRPLDGGNYNEQFFGPGTRLTVL.

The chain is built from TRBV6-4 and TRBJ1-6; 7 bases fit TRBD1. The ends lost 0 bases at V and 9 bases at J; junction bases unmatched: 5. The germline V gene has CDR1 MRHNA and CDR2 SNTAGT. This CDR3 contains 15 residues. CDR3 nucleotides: TGTGCCAGCAGTGACTCACGACAGGGCGGTTCACCCCTCCACTTT. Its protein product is CASSDSRQGGSPLHF.

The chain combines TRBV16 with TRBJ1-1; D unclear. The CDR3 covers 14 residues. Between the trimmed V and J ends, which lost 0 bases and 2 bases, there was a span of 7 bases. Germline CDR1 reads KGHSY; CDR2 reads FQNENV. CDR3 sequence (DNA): TGTGCCAGCAGCCAATCTCAGGTAAACACTGAAGCTTTCTTT. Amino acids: CASSQSQVNTEAFF.

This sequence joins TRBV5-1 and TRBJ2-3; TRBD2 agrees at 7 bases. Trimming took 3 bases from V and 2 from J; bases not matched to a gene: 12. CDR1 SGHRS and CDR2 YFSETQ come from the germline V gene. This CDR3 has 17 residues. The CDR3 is CASSYEPIAGHTDTQYF. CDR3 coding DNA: TGCGCCAGCAGCTACGAACCAATAGCGGGCCACACAGATACGCAGTATTTT. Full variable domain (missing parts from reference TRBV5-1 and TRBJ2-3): KAGVTQTPRYLIKTRGQQVTLSCSPISGHRSVSWYQQTPGQGLQFLFEYFSETQRNKGNFPGRFSGRQFSNSRSEMNVSTLELGDSALYLCASSYEPIAGHTDTQYFGPGTRLTVL.

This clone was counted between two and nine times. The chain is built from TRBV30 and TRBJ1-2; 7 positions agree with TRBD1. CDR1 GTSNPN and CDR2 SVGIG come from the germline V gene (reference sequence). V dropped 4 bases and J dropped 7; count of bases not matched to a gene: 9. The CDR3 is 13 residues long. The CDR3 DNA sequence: TGTGCCTGGACCAACGACAGGGCGGGTGGCTACACCTTC. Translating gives CAWTNDRAGGYTF.

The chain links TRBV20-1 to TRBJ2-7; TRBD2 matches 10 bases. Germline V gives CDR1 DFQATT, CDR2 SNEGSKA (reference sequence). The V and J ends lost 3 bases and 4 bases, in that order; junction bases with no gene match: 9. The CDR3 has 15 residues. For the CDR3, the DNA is TGCAGTGCTAGTCTAGCGGGAGTTGGGTCTTACGAGCAGTACTTC. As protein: CSASLAGVGSYEQYF.

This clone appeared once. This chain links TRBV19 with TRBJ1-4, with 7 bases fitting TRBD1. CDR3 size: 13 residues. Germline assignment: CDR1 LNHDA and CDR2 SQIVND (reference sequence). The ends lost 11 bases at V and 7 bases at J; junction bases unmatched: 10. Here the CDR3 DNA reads TGTGCCGTAACAGACAGGGCGGGTGAAAAACTGTTTTTT. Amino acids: CAVTDRAGEKLFF.